The 5 T cell receptor beta chains below come from one sample, sequenced in a study of blood T cell repertoires in COVID-19. Here immunoSEQ multiplex PCR was the method, and the copy in TCRdb shows in-frame clones only, minus some. The sample contains some 160,000 clones, roughly 78% of which appear only once. Sequenced: PBMCs or T cells enriched from blood (not recorded which). Source of these receptors: a woman aged 70-85 years in a cohort exposed to, infected with or recovered from COVID-19 (not recorded which).

V is TRBV11-2 and J is TRBJ1-2; 9 bases align to TRBD1. CDR3 length: 14 residues. The germline CDR1 and CDR2 sequences are SGHAT and FQNNGV. V shed 7 bases, J shed 3 bases, and the junction held 6 bases outside the gene matches. CDR3 in amino acids: CASTPGQGHYGYTF. CDR3 bases: TGTGCCAGCACCCCGGGACAGGGACACTATGGCTACACCTTC.

V is TRBV28 and J is TRBJ2-5, with D possibly TRBD1 on 5 matching bases. CDR3 length equals 15 residues. The germline CDR1 and CDR2 sequences are MDHEN and SYDVKM. V dropped 8 bases and J dropped 1 base, with 17 bases sitting between them. Written as DNA, the CDR3 is TGTGCCAGCCTTCTAAGGGGCAGATCCCAAGAGACCCAGTACTTC. It translates to CASLLRGRSQETQYF.

The chain recombines TRBV29-1 with TRBJ1-4; D unclear. Trimming left V 4 bases short and J 7 bases short, with 13 bases between. This CDR3 contains 13 residues. Per germline, CDR1 SQVTM and CDR2 ANQGSEA. In nucleotides, the CDR3 is TGCAGCGTTGGTTTCCCCCAGGCTGAAAAACTGTTTTTT. Translating it yields CSVGFPQAEKLFF.

The chain has TRBV23-1 and TRBJ2-5; D is ambiguous. TRBV23-1 qualifies as an ORF whose function is uncertain. CDR3 size: 14 residues. Deletions cut 0 bases from V and 5 bases from J, with 10 bases between. CDR3 DNA sequence: TGCGCCAGCAGTCAATCGGTGTCCAGGGAGACCCAGTACTTC. Translating gives CASSQSVSRETQYF.

The rearrangement uses TRBV9 and TRBJ2-1; D remains ambiguous. The length of the CDR3 is 12 residues. Trimming left V 0 bases short and J 12 bases short, with 10 bases between. Looked up from germline, CDR1 is SGDLS and CDR2 is YYNGEE. CDR3 amino acids: CASSVGLDAQFF. The DNA of the CDR3 is TGTGCCAGCAGCGTAGGTCTAGATGCGCAGTTCTTC.